These 19 T cell receptor beta chains were sequenced from one sample in a study of T cells in Graves' hyperthyroidism and ophthalmopathy. From RNA transcripts, TCR beta CDR3 regions were amplified. First-round RT-PCR of the TCR CDR3 relied on the HTBI primer set. TCRdb ran MiXCR on the multiplex PCR reads and lists one entry per CDR3 protein. This sample carries roughly 420,000 distinct CDR3 sequences, 15% to 19% of them seen once, and the ten largest clones take approximately 8%. The sequenced material came from blood. Every receptor here comes from a young woman with Graves' hyperthyroidism.

This clonotype was observed a few times. DNA for the CDR3: TGTGCCAGCAGCCAAGTAGTTCTCCCGAAGGGACAGTTCTTC. It codes for CASSQVVLPKGQFF. The V call is TRBV3-1, the J call TRBJ2-1; D ambiguous. There are 14 residues in the CDR3. V was trimmed by 1 base and J by 13 bases, leaving 17 bases between them. Germline V gene lookup returns CDR1 LGHDT and CDR2 YNNKEL (reference sequence).

For this clonotype: The junction and the germline gene differ at one end; a read error may be behind it. The chain links TRBV11-2 to TRBJ2-1; D assignment may be TRBD1 or TRBD2 (5 bases each). This CDR3 contains 20 residues. The germline V gene has CDR1 SGHAT and CDR2 FQNNGV. The CDR3 loop is CASRGGRGGSPSLLDNGQFF. DNA for the CDR3: TGTGCCAGCAGAGGCGGGCGCGGCGGCTCCCCCTCCTTGCTGGACAATGGGCAGTTCTTC.

J is TRBJ2-7 and V is TRBV10-3; 7 bases align to TRBD1. V shed 6 bases and J 5 bases; nucleotides not matched to a gene: 13. This CDR3 is 15 amino acids long. The V gene's germline CDR1 is ENHRY and CDR2 SYGVKD. For the CDR3, the DNA is TGTGCCATCAGCGCTTTGGGACAGAAGGGGGACGAGCAGTACTTC. Its translation is CAISALGQKGDEQYF.

This clonotype was picked up many times. The chain joins TRBV11-2 to TRBJ2-7; 9 bases agree with TRBD2. J gave up 1 base and V 5 bases, and 9 bases lay outside the gene matches. The CDR3 consists of 16 residues. Germline CDR1 reads SGHAT; CDR2 reads FQNNGV. The chain's CDR3 is CASSHHMSGGSYEQYF. The DNA of the CDR3 is TGTGCCAGCAGCCACCACATGAGCGGGGGGTCCTACGAGCAGTACTTC.

J is TRBJ2-5 and V is TRBV5-6; the match to TRBD1 covers 7 bases. Germline V lookup: CDR1 SGHDT, CDR2 YYEEEE. CDR3 length: 15 amino acids. With V trimmed by 2 bases and J by 3 bases, 7 bases remained unmatched. CDR3 sequence: CASSLLNRGKETQYF. CDR3 DNA: TGTGCCAGCAGCTTACTAAACAGGGGTAAAGAGACCCAGTACTTC.

The chain has TRBV28 and TRBJ2-1; D is uncertain. V was shortened by 6 bases and J by 6 bases, with 15 bases between the two germline ends. This CDR3 comprises 14 residues. Germline lookup yields CDR1 MDHEN and CDR2 SYDVKM. The CDR3 is CASRPPRQVNEQFF. CDR3 in DNA: TGTGCCAGCAGACCCCCTCGTCAGGTCAATGAGCAGTTCTTC. Looking up the rest from reference TRBV28 and TRBJ2-1 gives the full variable domain: DVKVTQSSRYLVKRTGEKVFLECVQDMDHENMFWYRQDPGLGLRLIYFSYDVKMKEKGDIPEGYSVSREKKERFSLILESASTNQTSMYLCASRPPRQVNEQFFGPGTRLTVL.

This clonotype was counted between two and nine times. The chain links TRBV30 to TRBJ2-1; weak D call: TRBD2 (6 bases). Germline-derived CDR1 and CDR2 are GTSNPN and SVGIG (reference sequence). The V gene lost 4 bases and the J gene lost 2 bases, with 9 bases spanning the gap. This CDR3 has 13 amino acids. CDR3 sequence (DNA): TGTGCCTGGAATCGCGGGACCTACAATGAGCAGTTCTTC. Protein product: CAWNRGTYNEQFF.

This clonotype was counted ten times or more. The V gene is TRBV7-2, the J gene TRBJ2-1; 7 bases fit TRBD2. Losses at the gene ends were 4 bases for V and 1 base for J; bases not matched to a gene: 4. Germline V gives CDR1 SGHTA, CDR2 FQGNSA. The CDR3 is made up of 15 amino acids. Here the CDR3 DNA reads TGTGCCAGCAGCTCCCTAGCGGCTTCCTACAATGAGCAGTTCTTC. Translation: CASSSLAASYNEQFF.

CDR3 nucleotide sequence: TGTGCCAGCAGCTTAATTGTAGCGGGCTCCTACAATGAGCAGTTCTTC. Residues: CASSLIVAGSYNEQFF. V is TRBV11-2 and J is TRBJ2-1, with TRBD2 matching 7 bases. J lost 0 bases, V lost 2 bases, and 4 bases had no gene match. The CDR3 runs to 16 residues. CDR1 SGHAT and CDR2 FQNNGV come from the germline V gene.

At least ten counts were recorded for this clonotype. The J gene is TRBJ2-5, the V gene TRBV20-1; TRBD2 is a possible D gene (6 bases). The CDR3 is 13 residues long. Germline-derived CDR1 and CDR2 are DFQATT and SNEGSKA (reference sequence). The V and J ends lost 1 base and 0 bases respectively, with 6 bases between them. The CDR3 protein is CSARGGDQETQYF. For the CDR3, the DNA is TGCAGTGCTAGAGGGGGGGACCAAGAGACCCAGTACTTC.

This clonotype was recorded at least ten times. The rearrangement joins TRBV30 to TRBJ1-5; D might be TRBD1 (5 bases). This CDR3 has 14 residues. V lost 4 bases to trimming and J lost 7 bases, with 17 bases between them. Per germline, CDR1 GTSNPN and CDR2 SVGIG (reference sequence). The CDR3 DNA sequence: TGTGCCTGGACCCGAGGAGGGGTGGACCAGCCCCAGCATTTT. Its protein is CAWTRGGVDQPQHF.

This clonotype was seen many times. The V and J genes are TRBV3-1 and TRBJ2-3, with 8 bases matching TRBD1. The length of the CDR3 is 15 residues. Germline V gene lookup returns CDR1 LGHDT and CDR2 YNNKEL (reference sequence). V dropped 3 bases and J dropped 5; count of bases not matched to a gene: 7. The CDR3 is CASSHNSGGGDTQYF. DNA of the CDR3: TGTGCCAGCAGCCACAATTCAGGGGGCGGAGATACGCAGTATTTT.

The sample holds many counts of this clonotype. The V call is TRBV24-1, the J call TRBJ1-2, with 7 bases that match TRBD1. Trimming cost V 1 base and J 8 bases; bases outside gene matches: 3. Germline-derived CDR1 and CDR2 are KGHDR and SFDVKD. The CDR3 is 13 amino acids. For the CDR3, the DNA is TGTGCCACCAGTGATTTCCCGACAGGGGGCTACACCTTC. This encodes CATSDFPTGGYTF.

The sample holds many counts of this clonotype. The rearrangement uses TRBV10-3 and TRBJ1-6, with D tentatively TRBD1 (6 bases). CDR3 length: 14 amino acids. Between the trimmed V and J ends, which lost 4 bases and 10 bases, there was a span of 14 bases. Looked up from germline, CDR1 is ENHRY and CDR2 is SYGVKD. The CDR3 loop is CAISGTERGSPLHF. The CDR3 DNA is TGTGCCATCAGTGGCACCGAAAGGGGGTCACCCCTCCACTTT.

At least ten counts were recorded for this clonotype. The chain is built from TRBV12-3 or TRBV12-4 and TRBJ2-1, with a tentative D call TRBD2 (6 bases). V was trimmed by 5 bases and J by 0 bases, leaving 17 bases between them. This CDR3 comprises 17 residues. The chain's CDR3 is CASSGRGLTSSYNEQFF. The CDR3 DNA reads as TGTGCCAGCAGTGGAAGGGGACTTACGAGCTCCTACAATGAGCAGTTCTTC.

This clonotype was counted between two and nine times. The rearrangement uses TRBV20-1 and TRBJ2-3, with 9 positions matching TRBD2. With V trimmed by 1 base and J by 2 bases, 4 bases remained unmatched. The CDR3 length is 15 residues. The V gene's germline CDR1 is DFQATT and CDR2 SNEGSKA (reference sequence). DNA for the CDR3: TGCAGTGCTAGAGCCTCTAGCGGGGACACAGATACGCAGTATTTT. The encoded protein is CSARASSGDTDTQYF.

The chain carries TRBV10-3 and TRBJ1-1; D call uncertain. Germline CDR1 reads ENHRY; CDR2 reads SYGVKD. Deletions cut 1 base from V and 5 bases from J, with 8 bases between. The CDR3 sequence is 13 residues long. The CDR3 region has the DNA TGTGCCATCAGTGAGTTATGGGGAACTGAAGCTTTCTTT. Protein product: CAISELWGTEAFF.

The sample holds a few counts of this clonotype. V usage is TRBV3-1 and J usage is TRBJ2-2; D might be TRBD1 (6 bases). V gave up 4 bases and J gave up 1 base, with 13 bases separating them. CDR3 size: 16 residues. CDR1 LGHDT and CDR2 YNNKEL come from the germline V gene (reference sequence). The CDR3 DNA is TGTGCCAGCAGCCGATGGGACACGCTGAACACCGGGGAGCTGTTTTTT. It codes for CASSRWDTLNTGELFF.

In its sample, this clonotype was seen a few times. The V gene is TRBV12-3 or TRBV12-4, the J gene TRBJ2-7, with D hard to call. V dropped 1 base and J dropped 1 base, with 8 bases sitting between them. The CDR3 is 14 amino acids. In nucleotides, the CDR3 is TGTGCCAGCAGTTTAGATCGGCTTTCCTACGAGCAGTACTTC. Translated, it gives CASSLDRLSYEQYF.